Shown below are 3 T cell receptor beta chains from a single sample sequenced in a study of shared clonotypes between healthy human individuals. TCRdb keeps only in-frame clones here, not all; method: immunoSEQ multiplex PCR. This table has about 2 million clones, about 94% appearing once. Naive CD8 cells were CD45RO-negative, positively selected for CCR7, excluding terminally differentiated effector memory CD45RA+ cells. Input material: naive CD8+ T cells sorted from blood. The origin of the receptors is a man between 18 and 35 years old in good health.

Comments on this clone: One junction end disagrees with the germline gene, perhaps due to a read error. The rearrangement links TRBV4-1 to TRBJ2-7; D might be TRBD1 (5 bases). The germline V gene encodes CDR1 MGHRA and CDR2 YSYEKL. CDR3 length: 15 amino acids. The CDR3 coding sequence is TGCGTCAGCAGCCAAGCCGTGACAGATCACTACGAGCAGTACTTC. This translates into CVSSQAVTDHYEQYF.

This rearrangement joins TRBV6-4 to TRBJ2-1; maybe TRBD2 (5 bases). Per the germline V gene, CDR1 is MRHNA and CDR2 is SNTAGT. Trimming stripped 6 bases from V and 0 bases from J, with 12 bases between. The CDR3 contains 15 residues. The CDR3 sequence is CASSQDSSSYNEQFF. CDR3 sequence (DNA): TGTGCCAGCAGCCAGGACTCAAGCTCCTACAATGAGCAGTTCTTC.

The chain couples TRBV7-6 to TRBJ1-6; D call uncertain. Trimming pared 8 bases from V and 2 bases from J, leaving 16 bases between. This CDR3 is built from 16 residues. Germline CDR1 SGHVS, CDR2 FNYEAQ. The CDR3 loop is CASSETTAAYNSPLHF. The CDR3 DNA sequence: TGTGCCAGCTCAGAGACGACGGCAGCCTATAATTCACCCCTCCACTTT. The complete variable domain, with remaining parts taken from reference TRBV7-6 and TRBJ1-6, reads GAGVSQSPRYKVTKRGQDVALRCDPISGHVSLYWYRQALGQGPEFLTYFNYEAQQDKSGLPNDRFSAERPEGSISTLTIQRTEQRDSAMYRCASSETTAAYNSPLHFGNGTRLTVT.